This T cell receptor beta chain was documented in a study of CD4+ T cells in melanoma. This clone was seen once. Its matching antigen is unknown. Looked up from germline, CDR1 is GTSNPN and CDR2 is SVGIG (reference sequence). V was pared by 0 bases and J by 3 bases, with 6 bases between. The CDR3 loop spans 13 amino acids. The data were produced by immunoSEQ multiplex PCR, yet TCRdb's version contains in-frame clones alone and is incomplete. Among about 14,000 clones listed, roughly two thirds were seen once. Study outcomes and limitations: CD8+ T cell, macrophage and B cell function reportedly correlated with neoantigen-specific CD4+ T cells. Neoantigen-specific CD4+ T cells in melanoma reportedly had diverse differentiation states.

The chain uses TRBV30 and TRBJ1-3, with no clear D. The TCR originated in a human donor with melanoma. Material: cells from a culture (not recorded whether cultured in vitro). The CDR3 coding sequence is TGTGCCTGGAGTGTGGCAGGTGGAAACACCATATATTTT. Translation: CAWSVAGGNTIYF. Full variable domain (remainder filled in from reference TRBV30 and TRBJ1-3): SQTIHQWPATLVQPVGSPLSLECTVEGTSNPNLYWYRQAAGRGLQLLFYSVGIGQISSEVPQNLSASRPQDRQFILSSKKLLLSDSGFYLCAWSVAGGNTIYFGEGSWLTVV.